The source of this T cell receptor beta chain is a study of CD8 T cells in ankylosing spondylitis. Study results and caveats: Fewer than ten highly homologous variants made up a TCR beta motif, and this motif appeared characteristic of ankylosing spondylitis blood. Previously reported in reactive arthritis synovial fluid and blood were some of the motif variants. According to the report, clones linked to the disease were significantly enriched in matched synovial fluid samples taken from ankylosing spondylitis patients.

Researchers built TCR beta libraries using quantitative 5'-RACE with molecular barcodes. Using its own MiXCR run on the 5' RACE reads, TCRdb lists one record per CDR3 protein. The sample shows around 440,000 distinct CDR3 sequences, roughly a sixth of them seen only once. Comment on this clonotype: Its antigen remains unidentified.

The CDR3 totals 14 residues. With 7 bases removed from V and 1 base from J, the gap between germline ends came to 15 bases. Germline V gives CDR1 SGHRS, CDR2 YFSETQ. This TCR derives from a male donor with ankylosing spondylitis. This chain uses TRBV5-1 with TRBJ2-7; either TRBD1 or TRBD2 may supply D (5 bases each). The specimen was blood, either unsorted or a sorted T cell fraction (not recorded which). CDR3 residues: CASRPGADSYEQYF. CDR3 DNA: TGCGCCAGCCGTCCCGGGGCGGATTCCTACGAGCAGTACTTC.